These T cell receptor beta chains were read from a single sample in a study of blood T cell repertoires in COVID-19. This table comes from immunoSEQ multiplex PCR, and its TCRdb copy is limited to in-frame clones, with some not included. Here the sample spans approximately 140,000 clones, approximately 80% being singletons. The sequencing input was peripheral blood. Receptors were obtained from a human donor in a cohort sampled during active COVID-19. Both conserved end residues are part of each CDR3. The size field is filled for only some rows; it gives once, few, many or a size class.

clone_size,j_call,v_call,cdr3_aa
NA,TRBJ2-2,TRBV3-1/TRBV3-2,CASSQGQVANTGELFF
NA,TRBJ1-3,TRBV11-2,CASSPGTARPLYF
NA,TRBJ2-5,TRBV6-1,CASSENSGGADVKTQYF
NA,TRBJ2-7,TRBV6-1,CASSEVWQGASYEQYF
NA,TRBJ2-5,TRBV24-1,CATSDWGGPTQYF
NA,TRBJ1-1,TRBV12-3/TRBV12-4,CASSFGGNTEAFF
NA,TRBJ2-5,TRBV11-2,CASSLSSPGMETQYF
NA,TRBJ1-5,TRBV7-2,CASSFYRESSNQPQHF
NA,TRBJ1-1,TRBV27,CASSLGGLRDTEAFF
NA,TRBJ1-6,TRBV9,CASSNSGGTNSPLHF
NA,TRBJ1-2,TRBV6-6,CASSSRAGGGYTF
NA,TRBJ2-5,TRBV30,CAWDPLAGRTQYF
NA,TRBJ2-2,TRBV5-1,CASRNGGAVTGELFF
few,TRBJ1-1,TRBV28,CASSLTRTEAFF
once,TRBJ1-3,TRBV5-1,CASSQTGRSGNTIYF
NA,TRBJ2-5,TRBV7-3,CASSPTHQGIGKGQETQYF
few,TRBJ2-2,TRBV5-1,CASDAGQHTGELFF
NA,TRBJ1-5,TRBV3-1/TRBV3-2,CASSQDGGSNQPQHF
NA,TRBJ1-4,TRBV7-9,CASSSTGGANEKLFF
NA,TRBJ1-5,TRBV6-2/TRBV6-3,CASSNGVLSNQPQHF
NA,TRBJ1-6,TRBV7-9,CASTQGGPYSPLHF
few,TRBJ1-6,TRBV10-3,CAISTLPGQATGNSPLHF
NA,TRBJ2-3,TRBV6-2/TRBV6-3,CASSQGAGRPLSTDTQYF
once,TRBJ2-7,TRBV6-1,CASSESTAYEQYF
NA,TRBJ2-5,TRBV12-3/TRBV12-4,CASRGGLSETQYF
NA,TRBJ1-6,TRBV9,CASSVVGGTEAPLHF
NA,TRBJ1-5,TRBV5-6,CASSFARDQPQHF
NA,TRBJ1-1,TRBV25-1,CASSEYRGLSTEAFF
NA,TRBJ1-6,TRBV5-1,CASSVDRVNSPLHF
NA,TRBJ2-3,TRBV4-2,CASSQDGGQGFQTDTQYF
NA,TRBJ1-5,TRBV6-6,CASSSRTDSSNQPQHF
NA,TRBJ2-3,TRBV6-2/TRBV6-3,CASSYGEQDTQYF
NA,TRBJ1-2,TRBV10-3,CAISEWPGARSNYGYTF
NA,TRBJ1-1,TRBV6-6,CASSYSGTSYGAFF
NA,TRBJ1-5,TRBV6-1,CASSEAGAYNQPQHF
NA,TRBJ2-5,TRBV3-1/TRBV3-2,CASSQAVRGQETQYF
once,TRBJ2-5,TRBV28,CASSFNGRGGTQYF
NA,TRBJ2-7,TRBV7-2,CASSLPPRGQYF
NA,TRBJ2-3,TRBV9,CASQGASTDTQYF
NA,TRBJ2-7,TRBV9,CASSSSDFYEQYF
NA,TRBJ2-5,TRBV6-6,CASFWVGTSSQETQYF
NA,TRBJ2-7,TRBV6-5,CAIRTDYYEQYF